Given below is one T cell receptor beta chain in context. These data originate in a study of blood T cell repertoires in COVID-19. Overall study: The samples span acute and convalescent COVID-19 from the United States, Italy and Spain. Sources were T cells, B-cell-depleted T cells, or PBMCs; the material itself was cDNA or gDNA.

Method: immunoSEQ multiplex PCR; TCRdb's copy keeps in-frame clones and lacks some. The data hold roughly 200,000 clones, with 89% observed a single time. Everyone who took part was roughly 18 to 100 years old, and they came from 24 US areas. J was trimmed by 2 bases and V by 4 bases; bases with no gene match: 6. The CDR3 extends over 18 amino acids. Germline V gives CDR1 SGHTA, CDR2 FQGNSA. The sample comprised PBMCs or T cells enriched from blood (not recorded which). The receptor comes from a woman aged 40 to 55 with acute COVID-19. The chain joins TRBV7-2 to TRBJ2-1; 15 bases fit TRBD2. CDR3 region: CASSSGLAGGRPYNEQFF. Written as DNA, the CDR3 is TGTGCCAGCAGCTCTGGACTAGCGGGAGGGCGGCCCTACAATGAGCAGTTCTTC.